This TCR beta chain was recovered during a study of T-cell memory formation after mild COVID-19. TCRdb reprocessed the 5' RACE reads with MiXCR, giving one entry per CDR3 protein. The sample holds 380,000 or so distinct CDR3 sequences; under 15% are singletons and the top ten take 22%. The TCR sequence derives from a man younger than 35 who had mild COVID-19 (a few samples of this study predate the infection). Cell type and time point are not known. The sample taken for sequencing was PBMCs or a T cell subset sorted from them (not recorded which).

CDR3 sequence reads: CASSLRWTGGVGANVLTF. CDR3 DNA: TGTGCCAGCTCCCTCCGCTGGACAGGGGGCGTTGGGGCCAACGTCCTGACTTTC. J is TRBJ2-6 and V is TRBV18; 11 nucleotides line up with TRBD1. From germline, CDR1 is KGHSH and CDR2 LQKENI. This CDR3 comprises 18 residues. V lost 6 bases and J lost 3; bases outside the gene matches: 10.